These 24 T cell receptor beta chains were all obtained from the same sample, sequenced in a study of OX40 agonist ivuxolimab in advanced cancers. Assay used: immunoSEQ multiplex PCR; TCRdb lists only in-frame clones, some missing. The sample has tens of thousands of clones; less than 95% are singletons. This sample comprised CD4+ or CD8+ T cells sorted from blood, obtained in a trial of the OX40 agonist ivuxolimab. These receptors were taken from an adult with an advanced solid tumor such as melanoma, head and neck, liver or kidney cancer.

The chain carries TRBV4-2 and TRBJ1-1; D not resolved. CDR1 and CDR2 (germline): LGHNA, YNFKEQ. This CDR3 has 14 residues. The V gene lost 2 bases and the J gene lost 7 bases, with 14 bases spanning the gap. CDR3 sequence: CASSQQSRDGEAFF. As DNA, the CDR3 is TGTGCCAGCAGCCAACAAAGCCGAGACGGTGAAGCTTTCTTT.

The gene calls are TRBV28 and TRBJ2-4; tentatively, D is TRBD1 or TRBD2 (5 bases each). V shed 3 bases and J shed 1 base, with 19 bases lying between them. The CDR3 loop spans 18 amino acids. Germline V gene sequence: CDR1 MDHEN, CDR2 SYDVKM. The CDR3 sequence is CASSLGPTDLLAKNIQYF. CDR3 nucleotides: TGTGCCAGCAGTTTGGGACCCACTGATCTTCTGGCCAAAAACATTCAGTACTTC.

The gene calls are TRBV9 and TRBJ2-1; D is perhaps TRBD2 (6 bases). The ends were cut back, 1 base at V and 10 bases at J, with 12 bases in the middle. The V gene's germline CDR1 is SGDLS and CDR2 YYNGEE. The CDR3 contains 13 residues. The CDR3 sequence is CASSVSGGREQFF. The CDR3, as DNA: TGTGCCAGCAGCGTATCCGGGGGTAGGGAGCAGTTCTTC. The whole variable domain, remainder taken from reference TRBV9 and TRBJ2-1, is DSGVTQTPKHLITATGQRVTLRCSPRSGDLSVYWYQQSLDQGLQFLIQYYNGEERAKGNILERFSAQQFPDLHSELNLSSLELGDSALYFCASSVSGGREQFFGPGTRLTVL.

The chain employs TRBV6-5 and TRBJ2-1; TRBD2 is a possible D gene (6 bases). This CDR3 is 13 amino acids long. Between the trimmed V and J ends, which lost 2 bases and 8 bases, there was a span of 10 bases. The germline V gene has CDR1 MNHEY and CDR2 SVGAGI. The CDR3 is CASSYGGEDEQFF. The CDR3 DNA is TGTGCCAGCAGTTACGGAGGGGAAGATGAGCAGTTCTTC.

In DNA form, the CDR3 reads TGCGCCAGCAGCCCAGCCGGGCCAGAAGAGACCCAGTACTTC. Translation: CASSPAGPEETQYF. The chain carries TRBV4-1 and TRBJ2-5, with no clear D. Germline assignment: CDR1 MGHRA and CDR2 YSYEKL. There are 14 residues in the CDR3. V lost 4 bases and J 3 bases, leaving 12 bases between the germline ends.

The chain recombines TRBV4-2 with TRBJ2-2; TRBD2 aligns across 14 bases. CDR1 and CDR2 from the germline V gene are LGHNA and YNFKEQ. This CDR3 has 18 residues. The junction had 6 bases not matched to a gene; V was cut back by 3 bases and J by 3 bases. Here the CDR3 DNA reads TGTGCCAGCAGCCATAGACTAGCGGGAGGGCCGGACACCGGGGAGCTGTTTTTT. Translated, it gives CASSHRLAGGPDTGELFF.

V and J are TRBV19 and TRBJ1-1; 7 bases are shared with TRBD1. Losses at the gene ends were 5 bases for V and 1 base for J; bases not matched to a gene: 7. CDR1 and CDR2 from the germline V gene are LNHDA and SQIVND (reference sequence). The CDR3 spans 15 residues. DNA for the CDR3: TGTGCCAGTAGTCAGGGTTGGACAGGGAACACTGAAGCTTTCTTT. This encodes CASSQGWTGNTEAFF. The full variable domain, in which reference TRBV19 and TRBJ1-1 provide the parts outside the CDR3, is DGGITQSPKYLFRKEGQNVTLSCEQNLNHDAMYWYRQDPGQGLRLIYYSQIVNDFQKGDIAEGYSVSREKKESFPLTVTSAQKNPTAFYLCASSQGWTGNTEAFFGQGTRLTVV.

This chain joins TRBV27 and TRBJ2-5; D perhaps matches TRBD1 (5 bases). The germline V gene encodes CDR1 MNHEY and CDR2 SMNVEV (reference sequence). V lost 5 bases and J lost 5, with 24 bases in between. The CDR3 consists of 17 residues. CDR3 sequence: CASSPTWALRGAETQYF. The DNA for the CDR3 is TGTGCCAGCAGTCCTACCTGGGCCCTACGTGGGGCCGAGACCCAGTACTTC.

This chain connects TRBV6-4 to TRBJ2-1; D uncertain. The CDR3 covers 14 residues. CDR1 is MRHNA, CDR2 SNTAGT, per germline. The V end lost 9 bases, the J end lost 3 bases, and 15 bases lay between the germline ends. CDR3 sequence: CARPPDGVYNEQFF. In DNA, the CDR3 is TGTGCCAGACCCCCGGACGGCGTCTACAATGAGCAGTTCTTC.

CDR3 bases: TGTGCCAGCAGTGTGGGGGGGGGACCCTACGAGCAGTACTTC. This sequence encodes CASSVGGGPYEQYF. This chain uses TRBV6-1 with TRBJ2-7, with TRBD2 identical over 7 bases. The CDR3 length is 14 residues. Germline CDR1 and CDR2: MNHNS and SASEGT. V was pared by 4 bases and J by 2 bases, with 5 bases of the junction left unmatched.

CDR3 residues: CSVSSTGQTSGNTIYF. DNA of the CDR3: TGCAGCGTTTCCTCGACGGGACAAACCTCAGGAAACACCATATATTTT. The gene calls are TRBV29-1 and TRBJ1-3; perhaps TRBD1 as D (6 bases). This CDR3 comprises 16 residues. Germline V CDR1 and CDR2: SQVTM, ANQGSEA. Trimming took 5 bases from V and 4 from J, leaving 21 bases between them.

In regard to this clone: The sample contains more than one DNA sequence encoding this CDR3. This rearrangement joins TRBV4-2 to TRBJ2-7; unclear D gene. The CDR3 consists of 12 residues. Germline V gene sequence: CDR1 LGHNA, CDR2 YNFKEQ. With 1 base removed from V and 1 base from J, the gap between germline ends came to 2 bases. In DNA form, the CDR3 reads TGTGCCAGCAGCCAAGGGTCCTACGAGCAGTACTTC. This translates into CASSQGSYEQYF.

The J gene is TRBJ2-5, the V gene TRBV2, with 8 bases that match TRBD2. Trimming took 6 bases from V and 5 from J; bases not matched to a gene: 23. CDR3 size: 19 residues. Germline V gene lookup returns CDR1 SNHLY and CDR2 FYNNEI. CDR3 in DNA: TGTGCCAGCAGCCACGGGTCGGGACTAGGATCGGGCAAAGTGGAGACCCAGTACTTC. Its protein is CASSHGSGLGSGKVETQYF.

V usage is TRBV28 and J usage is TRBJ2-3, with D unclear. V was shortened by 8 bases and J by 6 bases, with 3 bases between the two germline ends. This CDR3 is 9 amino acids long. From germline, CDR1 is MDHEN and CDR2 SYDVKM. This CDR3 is CASGDTQYF. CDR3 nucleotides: TGTGCCAGCGGTGATACGCAGTATTTT.

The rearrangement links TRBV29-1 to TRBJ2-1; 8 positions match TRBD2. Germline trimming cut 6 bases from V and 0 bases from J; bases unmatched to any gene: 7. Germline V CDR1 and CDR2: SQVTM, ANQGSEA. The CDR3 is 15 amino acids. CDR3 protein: CSVSLAESSYNEQFF. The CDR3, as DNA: TGCAGCGTCTCACTAGCGGAGAGCTCCTACAATGAGCAGTTCTTC.

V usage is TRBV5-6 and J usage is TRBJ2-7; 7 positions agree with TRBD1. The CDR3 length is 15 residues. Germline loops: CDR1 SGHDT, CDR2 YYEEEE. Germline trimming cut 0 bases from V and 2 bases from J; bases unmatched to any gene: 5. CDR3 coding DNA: TGTGCCAGCAGCTTGGCCGGGACAGCCGCCTACGAGCAGTACTTC. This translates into CASSLAGTAAYEQYF.

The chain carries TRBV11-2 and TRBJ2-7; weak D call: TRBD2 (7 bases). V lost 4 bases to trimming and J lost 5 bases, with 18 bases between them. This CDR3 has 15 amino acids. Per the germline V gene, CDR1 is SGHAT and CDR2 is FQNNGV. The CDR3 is CASSYGAGEGHEQYF. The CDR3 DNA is TGTGCCAGCAGCTACGGGGCAGGGGAGGGCCACGAGCAGTACTTC.

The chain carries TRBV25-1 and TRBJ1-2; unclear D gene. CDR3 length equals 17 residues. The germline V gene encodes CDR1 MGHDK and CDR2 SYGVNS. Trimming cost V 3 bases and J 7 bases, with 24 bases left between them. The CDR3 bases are TGTGCCAGCAGTGAGACACCTCCGGGTCGGGGAGAGGGTGGCTACACCTTC. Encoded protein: CASSETPPGRGEGGYTF.

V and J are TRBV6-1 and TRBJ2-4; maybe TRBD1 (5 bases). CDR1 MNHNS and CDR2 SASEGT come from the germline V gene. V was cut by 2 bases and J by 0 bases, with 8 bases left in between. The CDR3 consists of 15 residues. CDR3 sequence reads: CASSESRVAKNIQYF. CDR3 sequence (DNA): TGTGCCAGCAGTGAAAGCAGGGTAGCCAAAAACATTCAGTACTTC.

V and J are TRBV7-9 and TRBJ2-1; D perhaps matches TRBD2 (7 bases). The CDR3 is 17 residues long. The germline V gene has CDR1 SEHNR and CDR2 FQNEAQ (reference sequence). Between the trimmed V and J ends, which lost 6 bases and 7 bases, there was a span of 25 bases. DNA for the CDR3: TGTGCCAGCAGTCTCCGATTTGACGGGGGGCCCACAAATGAGCAGTTCTTC. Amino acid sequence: CASSLRFDGGPTNEQFF.

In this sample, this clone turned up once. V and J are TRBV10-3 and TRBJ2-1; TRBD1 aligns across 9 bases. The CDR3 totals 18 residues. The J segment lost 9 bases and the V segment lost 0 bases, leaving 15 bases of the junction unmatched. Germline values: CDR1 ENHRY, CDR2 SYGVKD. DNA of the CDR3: TGTGCCATCAGTGAGTCAACGTCGATACAGGGGGCCCCAGGTGAGCAGTTCTTC. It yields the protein CAISESTSIQGAPGEQFF.

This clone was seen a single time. Here the CDR3 DNA reads TGCGCCAGCAGCCAAGTCAGGGGAGATTTGGTTAATTCACCCCTCCACTTT. It yields the protein CASSQVRGDLVNSPLHF. This chain connects TRBV4-1 to TRBJ1-6; D perhaps matches TRBD1 (6 bases). Trimming removed 1 base at V and 6 bases at J, with 16 bases between. The CDR3 is made up of 17 amino acids. Germline V gene data show CDR1 as MGHRA and CDR2 as YSYEKL.

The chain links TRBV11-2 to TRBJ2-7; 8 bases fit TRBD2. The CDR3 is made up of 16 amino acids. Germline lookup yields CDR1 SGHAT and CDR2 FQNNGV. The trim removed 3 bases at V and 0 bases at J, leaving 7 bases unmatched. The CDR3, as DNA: TGTGCCAGCAGCTTCGCGTCGGGAGGGGACTCCTACGAGCAGTACTTC. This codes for CASSFASGGDSYEQYF. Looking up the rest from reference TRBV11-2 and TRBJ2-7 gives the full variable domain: EAGVAQSPRYKIIEKRQSVAFWCNPISGHATLYWYQQILGQGPKLLIQFQNNGVVDDSQLPKDRFSAERLKGVDSTLKIQPAKLEDSAVYLCASSFASGGDSYEQYFGPGTRLTVT.

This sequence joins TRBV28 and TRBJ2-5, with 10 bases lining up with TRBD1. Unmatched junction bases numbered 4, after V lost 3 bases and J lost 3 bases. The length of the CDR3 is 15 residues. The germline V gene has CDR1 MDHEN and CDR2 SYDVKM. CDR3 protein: CASSFQDRGKETQYF. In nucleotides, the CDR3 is TGTGCCAGCAGTTTTCAGGACAGGGGGAAAGAGACCCAGTACTTC.